This TCR beta chain was captured in a study of cytomegalovirus exposure and HLA in healthy donors. The ends lost 2 bases at V and 0 bases at J; junction bases unmatched: 15. The CDR3 covers 19 residues. Per germline, CDR1 MRHNA and CDR2 SNTAGT. Notes on the study in general: Owing to their indistinguishability, certain V segments, notably TRBV6-2 and TRBV6-3, were excluded. Reportedly, cytomegalovirus status was diagnosed with high sensitivity and specificity. Researchers reported in a later analysis that a missense DCLRE1C variant was tied to TCR beta V- and J-gene trimming.

PCR involved 60 Vbeta and 13 Jbeta primers. Clones were sequenced by immunoSEQ multiplex PCR, and TCRdb holds only the in-frame ones, with some missing. The table includes about 150,000 clones, about 80% detected once. Healthy bone marrow donors formed the donor group. With respect to this clone: Its antigen is undetermined.

The sequenced sample was PBMCs. This chain links TRBV6-4 with TRBJ2-7; 8 bases match TRBD1. This TCR derives from a man aged 30 to 45 in good health and CMV-seronegative. The CDR3 nucleotides are TGTGCCAGCAGTGACGTTAGACAGGGGTTGGGTACAAGCTCCTACGAGCAGTACTTC. It encodes CASSDVRQGLGTSSYEQYF.